These T cell receptor beta chains were read from a single sample in a study of T cell changes during pregnancy in multiple sclerosis. Data came from immunoSEQ multiplex PCR; TCRdb stores just in-frame clones and leaves some out. The profile shows some 140,000 clones, roughly 96% of them singletons. The sequencing used peripheral blood, collected after pregnancy. These receptors all stem from a female donor with multiple sclerosis, enrolled in a pregnancy study. Both conserved end residues are part of each CDR3. Each record gives: CDR3 DNA, CDR3 protein, J gene, V gene, clone size, D gene. The D gene is left open where the match is weak. The size of a clone is reported for some rows only, either as once, few or many, or as a class for expanded clones.

cdr3_nt: TGCGCCAGCAGCCAAGACAGCGGGAGGACCGGGGAGCTGTTTTTT; cdr3_aa: CASSQDSGRTGELFF; j_call: TRBJ2-2; v_call: TRBV4-1; clone_size: -; d_call: TRBD2
cdr3_nt: TGTGCCACGGACGGACAGGGGGGTCACGAGCAGTACTTC; cdr3_aa: CATDGQGGHEQYF; j_call: TRBJ2-7; v_call: TRBV10-3; clone_size: -; d_call: TRBD1
cdr3_nt: TGTGCCAGCAGTCGTGGGGGGAATGAGCAGTTCTTC; cdr3_aa: CASSRGGNEQFF; j_call: TRBJ2-1; v_call: TRBV7-9; clone_size: -; d_call: -
cdr3_nt: TGCGCCAGCAGCCACCATACCGGGACTCTCCAGAACACCGGGGAGCTGTTTTTT; cdr3_aa: CASSHHTGTLQNTGELFF; j_call: TRBJ2-2; v_call: TRBV4-1; clone_size: -; d_call: -
cdr3_nt: TGTGCCAGCTACCTAGCGGGAGCCCACTACGAGCAGTACTTC; cdr3_aa: CASYLAGAHYEQYF; j_call: TRBJ2-7; v_call: TRBV6-1; clone_size: -; d_call: TRBD2
cdr3_nt: TGTGCCAGCAGCTTAGGAGTCGAGCAGTACTTC; cdr3_aa: CASSLGVEQYF; j_call: TRBJ2-7; v_call: TRBV7-6; clone_size: -; d_call: -
cdr3_nt: TGCAGCGTTGGACAGGGGCGACGGGAGACCCAGTACTTC; cdr3_aa: CSVGQGRRETQYF; j_call: TRBJ2-5; v_call: TRBV29-1; clone_size: once; d_call: TRBD1
cdr3_nt: TGTGCCAGCAGTCTACCGGGACAGGGAGGCCATGAGCAGTTCTTC; cdr3_aa: CASSLPGQGGHEQFF; j_call: TRBJ2-1; v_call: TRBV6-5; clone_size: -; d_call: TRBD1
cdr3_nt: TGTGCCAGCAATGACAGGGCTGGGGCCAACGTCCTGACTTTC; cdr3_aa: CASNDRAGANVLTF; j_call: TRBJ2-6; v_call: TRBV6-1; clone_size: -; d_call: TRBD1
cdr3_nt: TGTGCCAGCAGCCTCGGAAGACAGGGTCAGCCCCAGCATTTT; cdr3_aa: CASSLGRQGQPQHF; j_call: TRBJ1-5; v_call: TRBV27; clone_size: -; d_call: TRBD1
cdr3_nt: TGTGCCAGCAGCTTAGGCCTTGGAGGTTCCGTATTCTACGAGCAGTACTTC; cdr3_aa: CASSLGLGGSVFYEQYF; j_call: TRBJ2-7; v_call: TRBV7-9; clone_size: -; d_call: -
cdr3_nt: TGTGCCAGCAGCAAAGGGACTGGATCCACAGATACGCAGTATTTT; cdr3_aa: CASSKGTGSTDTQYF; j_call: TRBJ2-3; v_call: TRBV11-1; clone_size: -; d_call: -
cdr3_nt: TGTGCCACCAGCAGAGCGTATAGACTAGCGGGAGCCCCGTCCCTTGAGCAGTACTTC; cdr3_aa: CATSRAYRLAGAPSLEQYF; j_call: TRBJ2-7; v_call: TRBV15; clone_size: -; d_call: TRBD2
cdr3_nt: TGCAGCGTTGGAGGGTGGAACACTGAAGCTTTCTTT; cdr3_aa: CSVGGWNTEAFF; j_call: TRBJ1-1; v_call: TRBV29-1; clone_size: few; d_call: -
cdr3_nt: TGTGCCAGCAGTGGGGGGCGGGTTGCCTACAATGAGCAGTTCTTC; cdr3_aa: CASSGGRVAYNEQFF; j_call: TRBJ2-1; v_call: TRBV2; clone_size: -; d_call: -
cdr3_nt: TGTGCCAGCAGCATCCGGGACACGATTTACGAGCAGTACTTC; cdr3_aa: CASSIRDTIYEQYF; j_call: TRBJ2-7; v_call: TRBV6-1; clone_size: -; d_call: -
cdr3_nt: TGTGCCACCAGCAGAGTTCGGCTAGCGGACAATGAGCAGTTCTTC; cdr3_aa: CATSRVRLADNEQFF; j_call: TRBJ2-1; v_call: TRBV15; clone_size: -; d_call: TRBD2
cdr3_nt: TGTGCCAGCAGCCAGGGGCCTTCCTACGAGCAGTACTTC; cdr3_aa: CASSQGPSYEQYF; j_call: TRBJ2-7; v_call: TRBV11-2; clone_size: -; d_call: -
cdr3_nt: TGCAGCGCCGCCGCCCCGGCCGGGAGTACGAGTGAGACCCAGTACTTC; cdr3_aa: CSAAAPAGSTSETQYF; j_call: TRBJ2-5; v_call: TRBV29-1; clone_size: -; d_call: -
cdr3_nt: TGTGCCAGCAGCCCTGGACTAGCTAGAGAGACCCAGTACTTC; cdr3_aa: CASSPGLARETQYF; j_call: TRBJ2-5; v_call: TRBV12-1; clone_size: -; d_call: -
cdr3_nt: TGTGCCAGCAGCCAAGAAGCGGGGAATGATGGCTACACCTTC; cdr3_aa: CASSQEAGNDGYTF; j_call: TRBJ1-2; v_call: TRBV4-2; clone_size: -; d_call: -
cdr3_nt: TGTGCCAGTAGTCTGGACAGGAACATTGGAAACACCATATATTTT; cdr3_aa: CASSLDRNIGNTIYF; j_call: TRBJ1-3; v_call: TRBV19; clone_size: -; d_call: TRBD1
cdr3_nt: TGTGCCAGCAGCCAAGAATTGGGGGGGGCCCCCACAGATACGCAGTATTTT; cdr3_aa: CASSQELGGAPTDTQYF; j_call: TRBJ2-3; v_call: TRBV4-2; clone_size: -; d_call: -
cdr3_nt: TGTGCCAGTAGTACCCGGACAGAGACCGGGGAGCTGTTTTTT; cdr3_aa: CASSTRTETGELFF; j_call: TRBJ2-2; v_call: TRBV19; clone_size: -; d_call: -
cdr3_nt: TGTGCCAGCCACTTAGCGGGGACTCTTAACTATGGCTACACCTTC; cdr3_aa: CASHLAGTLNYGYTF; j_call: TRBJ1-2; v_call: TRBV28; clone_size: -; d_call: -
cdr3_nt: TGTGCCAGCAGTTTAGCGGGAGGGTACAATGAGCAGTTCTTC; cdr3_aa: CASSLAGGYNEQFF; j_call: TRBJ2-1; v_call: TRBV27; clone_size: -; d_call: TRBD2
cdr3_nt: TGTGCCAGCAGCCTACGAGGGACTAATGAGCAGTTCTTC; cdr3_aa: CASSLRGTNEQFF; j_call: TRBJ2-1; v_call: TRBV6-5; clone_size: -; d_call: -
cdr3_nt: TGTGCCAGCAGCTTAGGGGACATCTACGAGCAGTACTTC; cdr3_aa: CASSLGDIYEQYF; j_call: TRBJ2-7; v_call: TRBV7-9; clone_size: -; d_call: -
cdr3_nt: TGTGCCAGCAGCCCGGGACAGATGTACGAGCAGTACTTC; cdr3_aa: CASSPGQMYEQYF; j_call: TRBJ2-7; v_call: TRBV5-6; clone_size: once; d_call: TRBD1
cdr3_nt: TGTGCCTGGAGTGTCCGGGACACTGAAGCTTTCTTT; cdr3_aa: CAWSVRDTEAFF; j_call: TRBJ1-1; v_call: TRBV30; clone_size: -; d_call: -
cdr3_nt: TGTGCCAGCAGTTGGGGGGGGACTGAAGCTTTCTTT; cdr3_aa: CASSWGGTEAFF; j_call: TRBJ1-1; v_call: TRBV7-9; clone_size: -; d_call: -
cdr3_nt: TGTGCCAGCATCAGGGGTTACAAAGACCGTCGGGACAGGGGCAACTCGAACACCGGGGAGCTGTTTTTT; cdr3_aa: CASIRGYKDRRDRGNSNTGELFF; j_call: TRBJ2-2; v_call: TRBV28; clone_size: -; d_call: TRBD1
cdr3_nt: TGTGCCAGCAGCCCGACTGGATCCTACGAGCAGTACTTC; cdr3_aa: CASSPTGSYEQYF; j_call: TRBJ2-7; v_call: TRBV5-6; clone_size: -; d_call: -
cdr3_nt: TGTGCCAGCAGTTCCCCGGGGACTAGCGGTTACAATGAGCAGTTCTTC; cdr3_aa: CASSSPGTSGYNEQFF; j_call: TRBJ2-1; v_call: TRBV28; clone_size: -; d_call: TRBD2
cdr3_nt: TGTGCCAGCAGGGGAGACATGCCCCTAGGAAACACCATATATTTT; cdr3_aa: CASRGDMPLGNTIYF; j_call: TRBJ1-3; v_call: TRBV6-1; clone_size: -; d_call: -
cdr3_nt: TGCGCCAGCAGCATACAAGGGAGCTCCTACGAGCAGTACTTC; cdr3_aa: CASSIQGSSYEQYF; j_call: TRBJ2-7; v_call: TRBV5-1; clone_size: -; d_call: -
cdr3_nt: TGCGCCAGCAGCTGGACGGGACAGCACCTCGTCCTACGTGAGCAGTACTTC; cdr3_aa: CASSWTGQHLVLREQYF; j_call: TRBJ2-7; v_call: TRBV5-1; clone_size: -; d_call: TRBD1
cdr3_nt: TGTGCCAGCAGTGAGGGGACTAGCGGGGCCTACGAGCAGTACTTC; cdr3_aa: CASSEGTSGAYEQYF; j_call: TRBJ2-7; v_call: TRBV25-1; clone_size: -; d_call: TRBD2
cdr3_nt: TGTGCCAGCAGAACCCTAAGCTCCACTGAGCAGTTCTTC; cdr3_aa: CASRTLSSTEQFF; j_call: TRBJ2-1; v_call: TRBV2; clone_size: -; d_call: -
cdr3_nt: TGTGCCAGCAGTTATCTCTTGACAGGTCGAGTCACTGAAGCTTTCTTT; cdr3_aa: CASSYLLTGRVTEAFF; j_call: TRBJ1-1; v_call: TRBV6-5; clone_size: -; d_call: -
cdr3_nt: TGTGCCAGCGAGGATGGGGCGCGGGGCTACACCTTC; cdr3_aa: CASEDGARGYTF; j_call: TRBJ1-2; v_call: TRBV9; clone_size: -; d_call: -
cdr3_nt: TGTGCCAGCAGCCAAGCGGGAGGGGGAGCTACGCAGTATTTT; cdr3_aa: CASSQAGGGATQYF; j_call: TRBJ2-3; v_call: TRBV6-5; clone_size: -; d_call: TRBD2
cdr3_nt: TGTGCCAGCAGTTTCCACAGGGGGCAAACCGGGGAGCTGTTTTTT; cdr3_aa: CASSFHRGQTGELFF; j_call: TRBJ2-2; v_call: TRBV28; clone_size: -; d_call: TRBD1
cdr3_nt: TGTGCCAGCACCGGGGGGTCCGCCTATACGGAGTACTTC; cdr3_aa: CASTGGSAYTEYF; j_call: TRBJ2-7; v_call: TRBV6-5; clone_size: -; d_call: TRBD2
cdr3_nt: TGTGCCATCAGTATCGCGGGGCAGGGCACTGAAGCTTTCTTT; cdr3_aa: CAISIAGQGTEAFF; j_call: TRBJ1-1; v_call: TRBV10-3; clone_size: -; d_call: -
cdr3_nt: TGTGCCAGCAGCATTACTAGCGGGATAAACACCGGGGAGCTGTTTTTT; cdr3_aa: CASSITSGINTGELFF; j_call: TRBJ2-2; v_call: TRBV9; clone_size: -; d_call: TRBD2
cdr3_nt: TGTGCCAGCAGTGCTGGGGGGAGGGTGGATACGCAGTATTTT; cdr3_aa: CASSAGGRVDTQYF; j_call: TRBJ2-3; v_call: TRBV27; clone_size: -; d_call: TRBD2
cdr3_nt: TGTGCCAGCAGTAGACCTACCCTGGGGAGCACTGAAGCTTTCTTT; cdr3_aa: CASSRPTLGSTEAFF; j_call: TRBJ1-1; v_call: TRBV6-5; clone_size: -; d_call: -
cdr3_nt: TGTGCCAGCATGGGGGGATCAGGAAACACCATATATTTT; cdr3_aa: CASMGGSGNTIYF; j_call: TRBJ1-3; v_call: TRBV6-7; clone_size: once; d_call: -
cdr3_nt: TGCGCCAGCAGCTTTTTCTTCACGGAGCCGTACGAGCAGTACTTC; cdr3_aa: CASSFFFTEPYEQYF; j_call: TRBJ2-7; v_call: TRBV5-1; clone_size: -; d_call: -
cdr3_nt: TGTGCCAGCAGCCCACGGGACAGGGTCATAGATACGCAGTATTTT; cdr3_aa: CASSPRDRVIDTQYF; j_call: TRBJ2-3; v_call: TRBV5-8; clone_size: -; d_call: TRBD1
cdr3_nt: TGTGCCAGCAGCCAATTCGGGACAGGGGAAGAAAAACTGTTTTTT; cdr3_aa: CASSQFGTGEEKLFF; j_call: TRBJ1-4; v_call: TRBV5-4; clone_size: -; d_call: TRBD1
cdr3_nt: TGTGCCAGTAGTAATAACATCCAGCCCCAGCATTTT; cdr3_aa: CASSNNIQPQHF; j_call: TRBJ1-5; v_call: TRBV19; clone_size: -; d_call: -